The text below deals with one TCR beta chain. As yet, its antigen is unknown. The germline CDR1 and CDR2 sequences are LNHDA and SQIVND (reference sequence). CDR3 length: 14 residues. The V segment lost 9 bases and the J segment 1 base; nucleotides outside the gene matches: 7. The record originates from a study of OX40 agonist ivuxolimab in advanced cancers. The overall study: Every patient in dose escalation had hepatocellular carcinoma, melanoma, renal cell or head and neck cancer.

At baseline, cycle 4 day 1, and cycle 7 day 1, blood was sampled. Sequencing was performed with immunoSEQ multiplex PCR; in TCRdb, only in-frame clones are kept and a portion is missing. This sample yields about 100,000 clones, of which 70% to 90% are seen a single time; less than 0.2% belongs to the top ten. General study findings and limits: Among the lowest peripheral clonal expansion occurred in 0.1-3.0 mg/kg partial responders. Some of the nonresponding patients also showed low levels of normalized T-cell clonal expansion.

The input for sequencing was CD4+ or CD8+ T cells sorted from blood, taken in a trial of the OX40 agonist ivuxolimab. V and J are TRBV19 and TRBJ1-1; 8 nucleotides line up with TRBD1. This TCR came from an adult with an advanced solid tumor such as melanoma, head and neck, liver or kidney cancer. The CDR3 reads CARYGQGPNTEAFF. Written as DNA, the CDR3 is TGTGCCAGATATGGACAGGGCCCGAACACTGAAGCTTTCTTT.